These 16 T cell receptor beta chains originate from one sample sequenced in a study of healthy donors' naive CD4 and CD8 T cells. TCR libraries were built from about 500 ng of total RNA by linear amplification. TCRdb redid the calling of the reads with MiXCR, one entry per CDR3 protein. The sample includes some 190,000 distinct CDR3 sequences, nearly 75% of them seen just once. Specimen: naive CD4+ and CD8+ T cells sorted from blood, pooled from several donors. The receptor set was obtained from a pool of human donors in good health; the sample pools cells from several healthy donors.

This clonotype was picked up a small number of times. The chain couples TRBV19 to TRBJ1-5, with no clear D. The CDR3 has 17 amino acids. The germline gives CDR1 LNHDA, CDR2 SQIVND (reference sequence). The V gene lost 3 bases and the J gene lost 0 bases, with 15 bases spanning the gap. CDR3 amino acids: CASSIGLLGTSNQPQHF. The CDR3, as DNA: TGTGCCAGTAGTATTGGACTTCTTGGAACTAGCAATCAGCCCCAGCATTTT.

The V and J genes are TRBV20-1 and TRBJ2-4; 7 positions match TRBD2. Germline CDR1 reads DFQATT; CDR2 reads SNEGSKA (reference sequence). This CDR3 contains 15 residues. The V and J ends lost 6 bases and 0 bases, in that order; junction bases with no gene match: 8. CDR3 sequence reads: CSASGLVEAKNIQYF. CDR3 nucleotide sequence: TGCAGTGCCAGCGGACTAGTCGAAGCCAAAAACATTCAGTACTTC.

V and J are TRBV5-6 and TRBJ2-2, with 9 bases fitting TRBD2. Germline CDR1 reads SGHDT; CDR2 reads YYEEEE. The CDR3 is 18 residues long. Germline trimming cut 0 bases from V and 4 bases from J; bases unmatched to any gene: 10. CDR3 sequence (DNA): TGTGCCAGCAGCTTGGTGGGTAGCGGGAGTTCAGGCACCGGGGAGCTGTTTTTT. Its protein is CASSLVGSGSSGTGELFF.

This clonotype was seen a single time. This CDR3 reads CSVRNTAGGPKSEQFF. The CDR3, as DNA: TGCAGCGTCCGGAACACAGCGGGAGGGCCAAAATCCGAGCAGTTCTTC. V and J are TRBV29-1 and TRBJ2-1; 10 nucleotides align to TRBD2. This CDR3 spans 16 amino acids. CDR1 SQVTM and CDR2 ANQGSEA come from the germline V gene. V lost 6 bases and J lost 10; bases outside the gene matches: 18.

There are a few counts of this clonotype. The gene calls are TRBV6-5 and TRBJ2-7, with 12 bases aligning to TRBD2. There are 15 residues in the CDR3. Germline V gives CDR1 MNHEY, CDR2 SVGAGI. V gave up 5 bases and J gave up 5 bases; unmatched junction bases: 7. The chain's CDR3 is CASSDRLAGVDEQYF. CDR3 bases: TGTGCCAGCAGTGACAGACTAGCGGGAGTAGACGAGCAGTACTTC.

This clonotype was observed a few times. CDR3 DNA: TGCACCACCAGTCAGGATCCTAATGAAAAACTGTTTTTT. Translated: CTTSQDPNEKLFF. This chain connects TRBV29-1 to TRBJ1-4; D unclear. Germline V gene lookup returns CDR1 SQVTM and CDR2 ANQGSEA. The CDR3 runs 13 residues.

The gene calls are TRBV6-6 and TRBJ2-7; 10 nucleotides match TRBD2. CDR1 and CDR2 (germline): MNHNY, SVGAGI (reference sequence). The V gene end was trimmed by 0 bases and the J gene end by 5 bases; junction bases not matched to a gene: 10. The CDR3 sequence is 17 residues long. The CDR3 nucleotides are TGTGCCAGCAGTTACTCGAGGCCAGCGGGAGGGCCACACGAGCAGTACTTC. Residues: CASSYSRPAGGPHEQYF.

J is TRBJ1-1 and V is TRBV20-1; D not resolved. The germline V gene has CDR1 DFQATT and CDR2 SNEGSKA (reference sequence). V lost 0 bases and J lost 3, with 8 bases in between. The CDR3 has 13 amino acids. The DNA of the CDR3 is TGCAGTGCTAGAGAGTTGGGCCACACTGAAGCTTTCTTT. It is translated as CSARELGHTEAFF.

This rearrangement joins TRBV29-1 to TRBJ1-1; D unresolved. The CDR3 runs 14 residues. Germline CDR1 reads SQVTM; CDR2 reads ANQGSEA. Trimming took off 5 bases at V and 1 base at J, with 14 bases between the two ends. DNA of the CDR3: TGCAGCGTTCGACGGACCAACCAGAACACTGAAGCTTTCTTT. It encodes CSVRRTNQNTEAFF.

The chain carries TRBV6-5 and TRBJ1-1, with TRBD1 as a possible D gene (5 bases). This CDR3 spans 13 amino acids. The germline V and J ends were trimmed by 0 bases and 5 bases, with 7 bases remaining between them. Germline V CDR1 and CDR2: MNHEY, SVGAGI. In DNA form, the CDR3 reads TGTGCCAGCAGTTACTCTAAGGGGACTGAAGCTTTCTTT. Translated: CASSYSKGTEAFF.

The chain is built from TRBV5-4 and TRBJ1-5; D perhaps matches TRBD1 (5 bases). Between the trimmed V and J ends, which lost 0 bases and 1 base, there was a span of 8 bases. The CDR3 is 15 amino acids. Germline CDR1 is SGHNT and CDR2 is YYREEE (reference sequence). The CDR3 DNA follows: TGTGCCAGCAGCTTGGAGTCAGGGAGCAATCAGCCCCAGCATTTT. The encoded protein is CASSLESGSNQPQHF.

The CDR3 sequence: CSVGQGQHEQYF. The CDR3 DNA reads TGCAGCGTTGGGCAGGGGCAACACGAGCAGTACTTC. The chain links TRBV29-1 to TRBJ2-7, with a weak D call TRBD1 (6 bases). CDR3 size: 12 residues. The germline V gene encodes CDR1 SQVTM and CDR2 ANQGSEA. V lost 4 bases and J 5 bases, leaving 12 bases between the germline ends.

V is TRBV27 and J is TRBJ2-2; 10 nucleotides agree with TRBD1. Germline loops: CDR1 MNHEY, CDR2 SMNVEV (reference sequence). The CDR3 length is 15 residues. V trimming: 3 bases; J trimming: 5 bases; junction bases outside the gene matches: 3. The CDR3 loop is CASSFPGQGTGELFF. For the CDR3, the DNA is TGTGCCAGCAGTTTTCCGGGACAGGGGACCGGGGAGCTGTTTTTT.

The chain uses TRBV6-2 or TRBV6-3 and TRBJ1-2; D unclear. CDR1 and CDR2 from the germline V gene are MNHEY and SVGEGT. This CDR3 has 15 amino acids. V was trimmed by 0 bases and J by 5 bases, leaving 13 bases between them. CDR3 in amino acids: CASSYSVDGRYGYTF. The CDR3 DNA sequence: TGTGCCAGCAGTTACTCAGTGGACGGCAGATATGGCTACACCTTC.

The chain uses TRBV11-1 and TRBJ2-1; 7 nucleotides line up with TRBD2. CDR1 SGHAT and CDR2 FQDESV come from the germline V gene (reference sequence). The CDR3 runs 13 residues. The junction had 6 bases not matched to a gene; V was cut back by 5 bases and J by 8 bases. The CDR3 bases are TGTGCCAGCAGCCCAGCGGGGTTCCATGAGCAGTTCTTC. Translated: CASSPAGFHEQFF.

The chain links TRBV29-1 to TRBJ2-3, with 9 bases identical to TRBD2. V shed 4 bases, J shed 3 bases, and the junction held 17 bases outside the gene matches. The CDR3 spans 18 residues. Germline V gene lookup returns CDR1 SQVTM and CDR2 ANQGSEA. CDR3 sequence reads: CSVVKPAYSGSRTDTQYF. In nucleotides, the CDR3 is TGCAGCGTTGTCAAGCCGGCTTATAGCGGGAGTCGGACAGATACGCAGTATTTT.